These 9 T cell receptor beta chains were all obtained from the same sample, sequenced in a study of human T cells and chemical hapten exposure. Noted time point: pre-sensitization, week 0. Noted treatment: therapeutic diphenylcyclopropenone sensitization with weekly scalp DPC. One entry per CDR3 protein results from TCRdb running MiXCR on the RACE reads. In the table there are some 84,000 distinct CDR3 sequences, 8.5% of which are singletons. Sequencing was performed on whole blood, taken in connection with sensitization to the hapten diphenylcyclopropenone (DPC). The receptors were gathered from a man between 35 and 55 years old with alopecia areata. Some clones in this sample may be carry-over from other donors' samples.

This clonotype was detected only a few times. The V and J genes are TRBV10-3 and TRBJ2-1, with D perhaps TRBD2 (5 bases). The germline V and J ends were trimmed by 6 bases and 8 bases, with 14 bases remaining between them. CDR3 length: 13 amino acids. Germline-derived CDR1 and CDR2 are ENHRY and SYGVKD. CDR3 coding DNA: TGTGCCATCAGATCTACTAGTTTAGATGAGCAGTTCTTC. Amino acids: CAIRSTSLDEQFF.

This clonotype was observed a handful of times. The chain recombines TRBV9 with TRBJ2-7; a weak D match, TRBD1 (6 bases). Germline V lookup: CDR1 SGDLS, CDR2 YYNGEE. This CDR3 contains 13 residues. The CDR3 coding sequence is TGTGCCAGCAGCCCCAGGACAGCGCAAGATCAGACCGTC. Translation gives CASSPRTAQDQTV.

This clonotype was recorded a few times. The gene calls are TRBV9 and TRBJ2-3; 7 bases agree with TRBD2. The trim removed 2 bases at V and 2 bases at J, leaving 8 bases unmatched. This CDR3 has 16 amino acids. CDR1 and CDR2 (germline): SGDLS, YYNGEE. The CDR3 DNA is TGTGCCAGCAGCGTGGGGGGGAGCGGGACCACAGATACGCAGTATTTT. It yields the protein CASSVGGSGTTDTQYF.

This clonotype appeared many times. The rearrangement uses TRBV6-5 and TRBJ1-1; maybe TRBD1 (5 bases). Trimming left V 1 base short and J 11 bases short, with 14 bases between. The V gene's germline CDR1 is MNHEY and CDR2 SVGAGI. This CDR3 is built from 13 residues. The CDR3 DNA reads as TGTGCCAGCAGTTACTATTCGTCAGGGAGGGCTTTCTTT. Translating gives CASSYYSSGRAFF.

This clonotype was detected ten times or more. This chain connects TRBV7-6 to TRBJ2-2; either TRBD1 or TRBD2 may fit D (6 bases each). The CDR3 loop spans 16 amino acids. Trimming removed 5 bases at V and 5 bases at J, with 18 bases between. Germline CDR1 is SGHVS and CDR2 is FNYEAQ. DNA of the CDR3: TGTGCCAGCAGCCCTAGGGGGGAATCGGGAACCGGGGAGCTGTTTTTT. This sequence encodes CASSPRGESGTGELFF.

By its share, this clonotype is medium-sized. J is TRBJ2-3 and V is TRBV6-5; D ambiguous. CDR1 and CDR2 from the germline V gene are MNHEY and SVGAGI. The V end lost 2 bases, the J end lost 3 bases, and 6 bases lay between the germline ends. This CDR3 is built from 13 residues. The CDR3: CASSYRVTDTQYF. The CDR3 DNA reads TGTGCCAGCAGTTACAGGGTTACAGATACGCAGTATTTT.

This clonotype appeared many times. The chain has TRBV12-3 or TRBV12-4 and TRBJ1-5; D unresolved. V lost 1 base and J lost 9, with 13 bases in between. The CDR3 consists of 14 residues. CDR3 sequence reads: CASSLDKPNWPQHF. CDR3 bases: TGTGCCAGCAGTTTAGACAAACCAAACTGGCCCCAGCATTTT.

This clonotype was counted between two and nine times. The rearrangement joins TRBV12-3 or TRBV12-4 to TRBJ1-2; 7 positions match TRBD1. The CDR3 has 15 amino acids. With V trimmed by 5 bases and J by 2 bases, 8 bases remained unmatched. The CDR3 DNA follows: TGTGCCAGCAGTCTAGACAGGGAACGAAACTATGGCTACACCTTC. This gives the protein CASSLDRERNYGYTF.

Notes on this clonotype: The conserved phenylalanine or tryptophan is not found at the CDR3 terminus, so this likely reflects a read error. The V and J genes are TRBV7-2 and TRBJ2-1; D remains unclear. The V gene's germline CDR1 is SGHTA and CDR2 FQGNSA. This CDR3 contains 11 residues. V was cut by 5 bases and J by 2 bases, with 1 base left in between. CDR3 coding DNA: TGTGCCAGCAGCCCCTACAATGAGCAGTTCTTA. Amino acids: CASSPYNEQFL.